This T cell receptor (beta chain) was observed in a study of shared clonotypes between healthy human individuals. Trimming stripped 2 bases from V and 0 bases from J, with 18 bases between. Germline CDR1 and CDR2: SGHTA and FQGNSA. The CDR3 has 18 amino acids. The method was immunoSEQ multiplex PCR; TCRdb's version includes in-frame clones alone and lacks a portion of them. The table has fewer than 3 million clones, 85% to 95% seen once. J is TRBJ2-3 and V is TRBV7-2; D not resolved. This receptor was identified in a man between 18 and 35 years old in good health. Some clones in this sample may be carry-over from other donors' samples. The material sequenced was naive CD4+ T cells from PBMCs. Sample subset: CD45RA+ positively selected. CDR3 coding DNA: TGTGCCAGCAGCTTACAGTGGGTCAGGACCTCGAGCACAGATACGCAGTATTTT. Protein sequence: CASSLQWVRTSSTDTQYF.